This record covers a single T cell receptor beta chain. The antigen it recognizes is unknown. Base qualities are not provided; no much larger clone lies one nucleotide away. The data are from a study of molecular identifiers for immune sequencing clone quantification (dated by TCRdb to 2016 to 2019). In the study overall: For a replicate experiment, RNA from approximately 20,000 or 100,000 naive CD8 T cells was divided into five aliquots, of which four were sequenced. This methods study benchmarked molecular-identifier clustering-based TCR repertoire sequencing (MIDCIRS) and TCR RNA copy counting, using CD8 T cells to do so.

Receptor libraries were prepared by PCR. This sample was sequenced with a NextSeq 500. Preparation of bulk TCR libraries followed a previously described approach, with the TCR primers listed in Table S5. The Qiagen AllPrep DNA/RNA kit was used to purify total RNA. Before any analysis, reads coming from multiple sequencing runs of the same library were combined into one pool. In the source study's methods: Reads were retained only if an exact TCR constant sequence was present, and the retained reads were trimmed to 150 nt and grouped according to their 12-nt molecular barcodes. Reads in each barcode group were sub-clustered using a 15% Levenshtein threshold, and a quality-weighted consensus sequence was built for each RNA molecule. Non-functional sequences were excluded, and lower-count sequences lying one edit away from another sequence were also excluded. Based on a fit of two negative binomial distributions, barcode sub-clusters having less than 20% of the maximum read count were discarded. In-frame beta chains were kept once TCRdb had trimmed the public reads at Q25 with fastp and called clones with MiXCR. Rows merge per CDR3 protein into single entries with the most common DNA and genes. The V and J calls and clone size come from TCRdb's table, not from the authors' own analysis. The sample includes 100,000 or so distinct CDR3 sequences, with around 37% observed a single time. Roughly 9.3% of the sample comes from the top ten.

Study-level results and caveats: The sizes of highly expanded clones could end up underestimated when identical TCR molecules share a barcode. Spiked-in Jurkat TCR RNA equal to a single cell's worth was reported to be detectable even within one million naive CD8 T cells. Modeling estimated around 3.2 recovered TCR RNA copies per cell, compared with about ten by digital PCR, which implies about 30% capture efficiency. When barcode sub-clustering was not used, chimeric consensus sequences inflated TCR diversity, with chimeras reaching as high as 47%. The naive libraries included spiked-in Jurkat TCR RNA (under eleven copies' worth), and this Jurkat TCR RNA is not part of the donor repertoire. In CMV-specific effector cells, over 99% of molecules were held by clones above 20 RNA copies, whereas under 1% of molecules were held by such clones in naive cells.

Libraries of naive CD8 T cells were generated from roughly 18,000 to 920,000 sorted cells, with 10%, 30% or 50% of the purified RNA used. Naive CD8 T cells were FACS-sorted as CD8+CD4-CCR7+CD45RA+ on a BD FACSAria II into RLT Plus buffer. To test detection sensitivity, Jurkat RNA equivalent to ten TCR copies was spiked into samples of roughly 18,000-1,000,000 naive CD8 T cells. CD8 T cells were enriched using RosetteSep CD8+ T Cell Enrichment Cocktail and Ficoll-Paque, and the enriched cells then underwent ACK red cell lysis. V is pruned by 6 bases and J by 5 bases, leaving 11 bases of the junction without a gene match. Measured from the cysteine to the phenylalanine, the CDR3 is 14 residues long. Only the CDR3 portion is preserved as DNA: 42 bases, with reading frame beginning at the first base. According to the germline V gene (reference sequence), CDR1 reads DFQATT and CDR2 reads SNEGSKA.

The clonotype originates from a human donor in good health. Some libraries in this study had Jurkat cell RNA spiked in. The chain links TRBV20-1 with TRBJ2-5; TRBD2 aligns with 8 central bases. Sequencing used naive CD8+ T cells from blood, with Jurkat cell RNA spiked in. Per the publication, the cell subset or site label means: FACS-sorted CD8+CD4-CCR7+CD45RA+ naive T cells. The nucleotide sequence is TGCAGTGCAGATGCGGTAGCGGGAATGGAGACCCAGTACTTC. Its amino acids are CSADAVAGMETQYF.